The 20 T cell receptor beta chains given below trace back to one sample, sequenced in a study of CXCR3-negative and CXCR3-positive naive CD8 T cells. TRB cDNA was prepared as libraries by UMI-labeled 5' RACE. TCRdb reworked the 5' RACE reads into one entry per CDR3 protein, no DNA. With tens of thousands of distinct CDR3 sequences in the sample, the ten largest clones hold 1.5%. The specimen was naive CXCR3- CD8+ T cells from blood. The subset here: CD45RO-CCR7+CD27+CD95- naive CD8+ T cells lacking CXCR3 (TNR3-). Every receptor here comes from a human donor in good health. Some clones in this sample may be carry-over from other donors' samples.

This rearrangement joins TRBV6-2 or TRBV6-3 to TRBJ2-3. The CDR3 sequence is 12 residues long. The V gene's germline CDR1 is MNHEY and CDR2 SVGEGT. The CDR3 sequence is CASSYPLDTQYF.

V is TRBV27 and J is TRBJ1-5. This CDR3 is built from 16 residues. The germline V gene has CDR1 MNHEY and CDR2 SMNVEV (reference sequence). CDR3: CASSLSIENSNQPQHF.

The CDR3 region is CSAPKTGEPYEQYF. The gene calls are TRBV20-1 and TRBJ2-7; the TCRdb D gene call, TRBD1, has no DNA to confirm it. From germline, CDR1 is DFQATT and CDR2 SNEGSKA (reference sequence). The CDR3 length is 14 residues.

The V call is TRBV4-3, the J call TRBJ2-1; with no DNA, the TCRdb D assignment of TRBD2 cannot be verified. The germline V gene encodes CDR1 LGHNA and CDR2 YSLEER. The CDR3 contains 15 residues. CDR3: CASSQMRGSYNEQFF.

The chain couples TRBV10-1 to TRBJ2-7; the D gene TCRdb calls, TRBD2, cannot be checked with no DNA. The CDR3 spans 15 residues. Germline V lookup: CDR1 WNHNN, CDR2 SYGVQD (reference sequence). CDR3 protein: CASSRGLAGDYEQYF.

This CDR3 is CSAREGTGDTEAFF. The V and J genes are TRBV20-1 and TRBJ1-1; with no DNA, the TCRdb D assignment of TRBD1 cannot be verified. The CDR3 is 14 residues long. The V gene's germline CDR1 is DFQATT and CDR2 SNEGSKA (reference sequence).

V and J are TRBV5-6 and TRBJ2-1; checking the TCRdb D call of TRBD1 is not possible without DNA. CDR1 and CDR2 (germline): SGHDT, YYEEEE. The CDR3 is 11 residues long. CDR3: CASSRTGEQFF.

The rearrangement links TRBV28 to TRBJ2-1. The CDR3 loop spans 13 amino acids. The V gene's germline CDR1 is MDHEN and CDR2 SYDVKM. CDR3 in amino acids: CASSLGQDNEQFF.

The chain uses TRBV5-1 and TRBJ2-1; no DNA is available, so the TRBD1 call from TCRdb remains unchecked. Germline-derived CDR1 and CDR2 are SGHRS and YFSETQ. The CDR3 spans 16 residues. The CDR3 sequence: CASGAGTSSSYNEQFF.

This chain uses TRBV7-2 with TRBJ2-7. The V gene's germline CDR1 is SGHTA and CDR2 FQGNSA. The CDR3 has 11 residues. The CDR3 sequence: CASSSHGEQYF.

The chain uses TRBV5-1 and TRBJ2-7; TCRdb outputs TRBD2, but without DNA this stays unchecked. Germline CDR1 and CDR2: SGHRS and YFSETQ. The CDR3 spans 15 residues. This CDR3 reads CASSLEGRQVDEQYF.

The V and J genes are TRBV7-9 and TRBJ1-1; TCRdb's D gene call, TRBD1, goes unchecked for lack of DNA. Germline V CDR1 and CDR2: SEHNR, FQNEAQ (reference sequence). CDR3 length: 16 amino acids. The CDR3 is CASTRDREWENTEAFF.

This chain links TRBV7-2 with TRBJ2-5; with no DNA, the TCRdb D assignment of TRBD1 cannot be verified. The CDR3 extends over 15 amino acids. Germline-derived CDR1 and CDR2 are SGHTA and FQGNSA. The CDR3 sequence is CPSSNRSGQKETQYF.

The gene calls are TRBV20-1 and TRBJ1-4. The CDR3 runs to 15 residues. Per the germline V gene, CDR1 is DFQATT and CDR2 is SNEGSKA (reference sequence). The CDR3 sequence: CSARRLGTTNEKLFF.

The chain carries TRBV29-1 and TRBJ2-2; TCRdb designates TRBD1, a call that cannot be tested without DNA. Germline V lookup: CDR1 SQVTM, CDR2 ANQGSEA. The CDR3 contains 16 residues. The CDR3 sequence: CSVLTGQGKVSGELFF.

The chain carries TRBV5-1 and TRBJ1-1. The CDR3 length is 16 residues. From germline, CDR1 is SGHRS and CDR2 YFSETQ. The CDR3 reads CASSLVRLRMNTEAFF.

This chain connects TRBV28 to TRBJ2-7; TCRdb indicates TRBD1, and absent DNA this call remains unverified. The germline V gene encodes CDR1 MDHEN and CDR2 SYDVKM. There are 15 residues in the CDR3. CDR3: CASSSRRGNRNEQYF.

The J gene is TRBJ2-1, the V gene TRBV7-8; TCRdb selects TRBD1, and the lack of DNA leaves this call unchecked. CDR1 and CDR2 (germline): SGHVS, FQNEAQ. The CDR3 spans 15 residues. The CDR3 protein is CASSLLTGSIDEQFF. The variable domain in full, completed from reference TRBV7-8 and TRBJ2-1, reads GAGVSQSPRYKVAKRGQDVALRCDPISGHVSLFWYQQALGQGPEFLTYFQNEAQLDKSGLPSDRFFAERPEGSVSTLKIQRTQQEDSAVYLCASSLLTGSIDEQFFGPGTRLTVL.

The chain is built from TRBV20-1 and TRBJ1-1; absent DNA, TCRdb's TRBD1 call cannot be checked. Germline-derived CDR1 and CDR2 are DFQATT and SNEGSKA (reference sequence). CDR3 length: 15 amino acids. CDR3 in amino acids: CSAPPPGQGSTEAFF.

CDR3 loop: CSTSGRFDEQFF. This chain uses TRBV29-1 with TRBJ2-1; TCRdb's D call of TRBD2 is untestable without DNA. This CDR3 comprises 12 residues. Germline V gene lookup returns CDR1 SQVTM and CDR2 ANQGSEA.